The sequence of this T cell receptor beta chain was determined in a study of T cells expressing NK-cell markers. Study in general: HCMV serostatus: seven of eight sequenced donors positive, one negative. Study-level results: The contribution of dominant NKG2C+ clonotypes to CD8+ T cells in more than five donors was roughly 1.0-7.5%.

Germline values: CDR1 SEHNR, CDR2 FQNEAQ (reference sequence). The length of the CDR3 is 14 residues. About this clonotype: Its antigen is not known.

As the method of synthesis, 5'RACE template switching with UMIs yielded TCR beta cDNA. TCRdb reprocessed the 5' RACE reads and keeps a single row for each CDR3 protein, giving no DNA. The sample has 350,000 to 450,000 distinct CDR3 sequences, and its top ten clones hold around 5.3%. The TCR originated in a man aged 18 to 70 in good health. The chain is built from TRBV7-9 and TRBJ1-2; TCRdb gives TRBD1 as the D gene, but with no DNA this cannot be confirmed. Sequenced sample: blood T cells: a sorted CD56 or NKG2C T cell subset, CD4+ or CD8+ T cells, or bulk PBMC T cells (not recorded which). CDR3 sequence reads: CAYSPGQGVHGYTF.